These T cell receptor beta chains were read from a single sample in a study of T cell responses to AZD1222 COVID-19 vaccine. Here immunoSEQ multiplex PCR was the method, and the copy in TCRdb shows in-frame clones only, minus some. The data show about 100,000 clones, roughly 87% seen once. The material sequenced was peripheral blood, taken on day 0 of AZD1222 vaccination. Receptors were obtained from an adult in good health. Each CDR3 is given with its conserved first and last residue. D genes are given only for firm matches. Clone size is stated in some rows and not others, as once, few, many or a class when expanded.

abundance	v_gene	len	d_gene	j_gene	CDR3nt	CDR3aa
NA	TRBV10-1	11	NA	TRBJ2-5	TGCGCCAGCAGTGACGGAGAGACCCAGTACTTC	CASSDGETQYF
NA	TRBV28	14	NA	TRBJ2-1	TGTGCCAGCGCCGTGGGGGACGGGTACAATGAGCAGTTCTTC	CASAVGDGYNEQFF
NA	TRBV27	16	NA	TRBJ1-2	TGTGCCAGCAGTTTATCGGAAGATGGGGCCAGCTATGGCTACACCTTC	CASSLSEDGASYGYTF
once	TRBV6-5	11	NA	TRBJ2-5	TGTGCCAGCAGCCTAGGAGAGACCCAGTACTTC	CASSLGETQYF
once	TRBV11-3	13	NA	TRBJ2-3	TGTGCCAGCAGCCAGGACTACGATAATACGCAGTATTTT	CASSQDYDNTQYF
NA	TRBV11-1	13	NA	TRBJ2-7	TGTGCCAGCAGCACCGGGGCCTACTACGAGCAGTACTTC	CASSTGAYYEQYF
once	TRBV27	13	NA	TRBJ2-3	TGTGCCAGCAGCCCCAGCGGCACAGATACGCAGTATTTT	CASSPSGTDTQYF
NA	TRBV29-1	11	NA	TRBJ1-1	TGCAGCGCCCGACAACACACTGAAGCTTTCTTT	CSARQHTEAFF
few	TRBV18	13	NA	TRBJ2-7	TGTGCCAGCTCACCATCTAGCTCCTACGAGCAGTACTTC	CASSPSSSYEQYF
NA	TRBV30	13	TRBD1	TRBJ2-1	TGTGCCTGGAGTTCAGGGGGCCTTGATGAGCAGTTCTTC	CAWSSGGLDEQFF
NA	TRBV10-1	16	TRBD2	TRBJ2-3	TGCGCCAGCAGCCAAGCCCCGGGGGGAGACACAGATACGCAGTATTTT	CASSQAPGGDTDTQYF
NA	TRBV5-1	14	NA	TRBJ2-3	TGCGCCAGCAGCCTCGGACTTTCCACAGATACGCAGTATTTT	CASSLGLSTDTQYF
NA	TRBV5-1	18	TRBD1	TRBJ2-6	TGCGCCAGCAGCGCCCCGGGACAGGGGGCAGCTGGGGCCAACGTCCTGACTTTC	CASSAPGQGAAGANVLTF
NA	TRBV27	14	TRBD1	TRBJ2-7	TGTGCCAGCAGTCCCAGGACAGGGGCCTACGAGCAGTACTTC	CASSPRTGAYEQYF
NA	TRBV7-9	15	NA	TRBJ2-5	TGTGCCAGCAGCTTAGACGGGAGAACGGGAGAGACCCAGTACTTC	CASSLDGRTGETQYF
NA	TRBV2	14	TRBD1	TRBJ2-7	TGTGCCAGCAGCCCCGGGACAGCCTGGGTCGAGCAGTACTTC	CASSPGTAWVEQYF
NA	TRBV7-9	16	TRBD2	TRBJ2-2	TGTGCCAGCAGCTGGGAGGCTAGCGGGAGGCCCGGGGAGCTGTTTTTT	CASSWEASGRPGELFF
NA	TRBV3-1/TRBV3-2	16	TRBD1	TRBJ2-3	TGTGCCAGCAGCCGCGGGACAGGTGATAGCACAGATACGCAGTATTTT	CASSRGTGDSTDTQYF
NA	TRBV7-8	13	NA	TRBJ1-4	TGTGCCAGCAGCTTAGAGTTGCGCGAAAAACTGTTTTTT	CASSLELREKLFF
NA	TRBV15	15	NA	TRBJ2-7	TGTGCCACCAGCAGAGATTCGAGAGAAACCTACGAGCAGTACTTC	CATSRDSRETYEQYF
NA	TRBV7-2	15	NA	TRBJ2-2	TGTGCCAGCAGCTCCCTGGGTCTAGCGCCCGGGGAGCTGTTTTTT	CASSSLGLAPGELFF
NA	TRBV5-1	18	TRBD1	TRBJ2-7	TGCGCCAGCAGCTTAGGGGACAGGGGTTTTTTCGGCTCCTACGAGCAGTACTTC	CASSLGDRGFFGSYEQYF
NA	TRBV4-1	16	TRBD2	TRBJ2-1	TGCGCCAGCAGCCAAAGAGTAGGGCTAGCGGATATTCGGCAGTTCTTC	CASSQRVGLADIRQFF
NA	TRBV30	16	TRBD2	TRBJ2-3	TGTGCCTGGAGTGGCCTAGCGGGAGGGCCGGCAGATACGCAGTATTTT	CAWSGLAGGPADTQYF
NA	TRBV29-1	15	NA	TRBJ1-1	TGCAGCGTTGAAGATCGTAAGTCCATGAACACTGAAGCTTTCTTT	CSVEDRKSMNTEAFF
NA	TRBV3-1/TRBV3-2	13	NA	TRBJ1-5	TGTGCCAGCAGCCAAGTGACTGGACAGCCCCAGCATTTT	CASSQVTGQPQHF
NA	TRBV7-8	14	NA	TRBJ2-5	TGTGCCAGCAGCTTAGACGGGTTGGTGGAGACCCAGTACTTC	CASSLDGLVETQYF
NA	TRBV10-3	14	TRBD2	TRBJ2-1	TGTGCCATCAGGGGGAGGGCCAGTTACAATGAGCAGTTCTTC	CAIRGRASYNEQFF